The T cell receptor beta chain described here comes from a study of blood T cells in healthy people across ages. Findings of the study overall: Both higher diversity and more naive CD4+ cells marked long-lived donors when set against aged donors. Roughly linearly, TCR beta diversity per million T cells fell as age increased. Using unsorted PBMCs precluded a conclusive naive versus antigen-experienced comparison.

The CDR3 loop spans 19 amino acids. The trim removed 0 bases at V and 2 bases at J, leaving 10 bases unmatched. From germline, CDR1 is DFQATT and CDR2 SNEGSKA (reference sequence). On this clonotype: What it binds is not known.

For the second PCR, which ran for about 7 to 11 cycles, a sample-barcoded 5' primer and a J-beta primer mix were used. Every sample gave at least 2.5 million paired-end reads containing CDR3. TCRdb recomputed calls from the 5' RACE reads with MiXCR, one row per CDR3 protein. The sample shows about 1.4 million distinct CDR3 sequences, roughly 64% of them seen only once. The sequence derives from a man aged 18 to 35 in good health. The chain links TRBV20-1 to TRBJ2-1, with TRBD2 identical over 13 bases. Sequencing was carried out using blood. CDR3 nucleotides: TGCAGTGCTAGAGACTTTGGACTAGCGGGAGCCGGTCCCTACAATGAGCAGTTCTTC. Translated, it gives CSARDFGLAGAGPYNEQFF.